What follows are 2 T cell receptor beta chains derived from one specimen sequenced in a study of cytomegalovirus exposure and HLA in healthy donors. The PCR had 60 Vbeta and 13 Jbeta primers. Generated by immunoSEQ multiplex PCR, the TCRdb table keeps only in-frame clones and is missing some. This table has approximately 140,000 clones, approximately 72% appearing once. Material for sequencing was PBMCs. All receptors come from a human donor in good health.

The chain links TRBV7-9 to TRBJ2-5; tentative D call: TRBD1 (8 bases). CDR1 and CDR2 (germline): SEHNR, FQNEAQ (reference sequence). The CDR3 sequence is 19 residues long. The germline V and J ends were trimmed by 5 bases and 2 bases, with 27 bases remaining between them. CDR3 sequence (DNA): TGTGCCAGCAGCCGGCTTGGCGGGAGCCAGGGGGCAGAACAAGAGACCCAGTACTTC. Amino acids: CASSRLGGSQGAEQETQYF.

This chain connects TRBV5-6 to TRBJ1-2, with D unclear. Per the germline V gene, CDR1 is SGHDT and CDR2 is YYEEEE. V was cut by 1 base and J by 2 bases, with 3 bases left in between. The CDR3 is 12 amino acids. The CDR3 coding sequence is TGTGCCAGCAGCTTGACAAACTATGGCTACACCTTC. Its protein product is CASSLTNYGYTF.